This T cell receptor beta chain was profiled in a study of shared clonotypes between healthy human individuals. The naive CD8 subset, CD45RO-negative cells positively selected for CCR7, excluded terminally differentiated effector memory CD45RA+ cells. Participating donors were healthy, HIV-negative adults free of recent acute infections or vaccinations. The test was conducted at deep level. TCRdb's table, derived via immunoSEQ multiplex PCR, lists solely in-frame clones and lacks some. The sample includes about 2.2 million clones, 90% to 95% seen only once; the top ten take under 2%. V lost 1 base and J 0 bases, leaving 8 bases between the germline ends. This CDR3 comprises 15 residues. The germline V gene has CDR1 SGHNT and CDR2 YYREEE (reference sequence).

This chain joins TRBV5-4 and TRBJ2-1; D gene ambiguous. The clonotype was recovered from a man aged 18 to 30 in good health. Some clones in this sample may be carry-over from other donors' samples. The material sequenced was naive CD8+ T cells from PBMCs. Here the CDR3 reads CASSLPGYSYNEQFF. The CDR3 DNA sequence: TGTGCCAGCAGCTTGCCGGGTTACTCCTACAATGAGCAGTTCTTC.